The clone carrying this T cell receptor beta chain was recorded many times. The CDR3 runs to 15 residues. The ends lost 4 bases at V and 4 bases at J; junction bases unmatched: 6. Germline CDR1 reads MGHRA; CDR2 reads YSYEKL. The authors prepared the TCRbeta library with unique molecular identifiers. A single record per CDR3 protein comes from TCRdb applying MiXCR to the PCR reads. The sample lists about 490,000 distinct CDR3 sequences, roughly 10% occurring once. This specimen belongs to a study of T-cell reconstitution after alpha-beta-depleted transplantation in children. The TCR originated in a child under 10 years old with inherited bone marrow failure, due to receive a stem cell transplant. The V gene is TRBV4-1, the J gene TRBJ2-7, with 11 bases fitting TRBD2. Sequencing used PBMCs, obtained before TCRalphabeta/CD19-depleted stem cell transplant. CDR3 nucleotides: TGCGCCAGCAGCCTACACGGGACTAGCGGTTACGAGCAGTACTTC. Translated: CASSLHGTSGYEQYF.